A selection of T cell receptor beta chains follows, all from one sample in a study of identical twins. Via MiXCR, TCRdb re-called the 5' RACE reads, giving one row per CDR3 protein. Of 1.5 million to 2 million distinct CDR3 sequences listed, more than 30% are singletons. Sequencing was carried out using cord blood. Receptors were obtained from a newborn girl in good health. CDR3s include the opening cysteine and the closing phenylalanine or tryptophan. D genes are given only for firm matches. Expanded clones are given a class, and other clones once, few, many or no size at all.

d_call j_call v_call clone_size cdr3_length cdr3_aa cdr3_nt
NA TRBJ1-6 TRBV4-1 few 13 CASSQVESSPLHF TGCGCCAGCAGCCAAGTAGAGAGTTCACCCCTCCACTTT
NA TRBJ2-2 TRBV7-2 few 15 CASSLARQITGELFF TGTGCCAGCAGCTTAGCCCGGCAGATCACCGGGGAGCTGTTTTTT
TRBD2 TRBJ2-7 TRBV27 NA 15 CASSPPQRGIYEQYF TGTGCCAGCAGCCCTCCTCAGCGGGGGATCTACGAGCAGTACTTC
NA TRBJ2-2 TRBV29-1 NA 14 CSVAGTMNTGELFF TGCAGCGTCGCCGGGACAATGAACACCGGGGAGCTGTTTTTT
NA TRBJ2-1 TRBV29-1 NA 13 CGARKSQYNEQFF TGCGGCGCCCGAAAGAGTCAATACAATGAGCAGTTCTTC
TRBD1 TRBJ1-1 TRBV18 NA 17 CASSPSGTGAMNTEAFF TGTGCCAGCTCACCATCGGGAACAGGGGCAATGAACACTGAAGCTTTCTTT
TRBD1 TRBJ1-5 TRBV7-8 few 14 CASSIRDRGEPQHF TGTGCCAGCAGCATCCGGGACAGGGGTGAGCCCCAGCATTTT
TRBD2 TRBJ2-3 TRBV7-4 NA 19 CASNSYPLLAGTGTDTQYF TGTGCCAGCAACTCGTACCCCCTACTAGCGGGGACAGGCACAGATACGCAGTATTTT
NA TRBJ2-3 TRBV10-3 NA 12 CAIMGATDTQYF TGTGCCATCATGGGCGCCACAGATACGCAGTATTTT
NA TRBJ2-1 TRBV5-1 few 15 CASGDMAFSYNEQFF TGCGCCAGCGGAGACATGGCTTTCTCCTACAATGAGCAGTTCTTC
TRBD2 TRBJ2-3 TRBV2 many 14 CASSDRASGTTQYF TGTGCCAGCAGTGATAGGGCTAGCGGGACGACGCAGTATTTT
NA TRBJ1-1 TRBV5-1 NA 15 CASSLAAAKNTEAFF TGCGCCAGCAGCTTGGCGGCGGCAAAGAACACTGAAGCTTTCTTT
NA TRBJ1-1 TRBV7-9 few 15 CASSPRGHQNTEAFF TGTGCCAGCAGCCCTCGGGGACACCAGAACACTGAAGCTTTCTTT
NA TRBJ2-7 TRBV7-9 NA 14 CASSLDGASNEQYF TGTGCCAGCAGCTTAGACGGGGCCTCCAATGAGCAGTACTTC
NA TRBJ1-2 TRBV3-1 NA 15 CASSQDSGEGGGYTF TGTGCCAGCAGCCAAGATTCGGGTGAGGGCGGAGGCTACACCTTC
NA TRBJ2-1 TRBV29-1 few 14 CSVESAPSYNEQFF TGCAGCGTTGAGTCGGCCCCCTCCTACAATGAGCAGTTCTTC
NA TRBJ1-1 TRBV11-2 few 13 CASSQIWGTEAFF TGTGCCAGCAGCCAGATCTGGGGCACTGAAGCTTTCTTT
NA TRBJ2-5 TRBV20-1 NA 12 CSARVPRETQYF TGCAGTGCTAGAGTCCCCCGGGAGACCCAGTACTTC
TRBD1 TRBJ1-2 TRBV10-3 few 13 CAISPGTGFGYTF TGTGCCATCAGTCCCGGGACAGGGTTTGGCTACACCTTC
NA TRBJ1-4 TRBV20-1 NA 12 CSAFGPNEKLFF TGCAGTGCTTTCGGACCTAATGAAAAACTGTTTTTT